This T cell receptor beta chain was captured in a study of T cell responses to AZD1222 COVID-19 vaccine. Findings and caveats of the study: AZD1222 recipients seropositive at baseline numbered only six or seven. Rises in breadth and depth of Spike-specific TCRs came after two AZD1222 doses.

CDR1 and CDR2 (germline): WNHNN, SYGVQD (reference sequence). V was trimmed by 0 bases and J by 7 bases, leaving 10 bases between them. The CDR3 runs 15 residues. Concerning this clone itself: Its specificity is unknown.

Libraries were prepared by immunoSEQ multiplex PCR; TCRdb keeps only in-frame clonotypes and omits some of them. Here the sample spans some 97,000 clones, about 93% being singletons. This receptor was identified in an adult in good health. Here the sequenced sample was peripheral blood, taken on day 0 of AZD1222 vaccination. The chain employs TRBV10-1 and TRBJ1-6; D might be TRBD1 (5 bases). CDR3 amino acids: CASSESQRGNSPLHF. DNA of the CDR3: TGCGCCAGCAGTGAGTCCCAAAGGGGCAATTCACCCCTCCACTTT.